Listed here are 29 T cell receptor beta chains from one sample, sequenced in a study of blood T cells in healthy people across ages. The second PCR ran 7 to 11 cycles with a sample-barcoded 5' primer and J-beta primers. TCRdb recomputed calls from the 5' RACE reads with MiXCR, one row per CDR3 protein. The sample has around 1,500,000 distinct CDR3 sequences; 28% are singletons. Sequenced material: blood. These TCRs come from a woman aged 25 to 39 in good health.

This clonotype has a handful of counts. The V gene is TRBV6-6, the J gene TRBJ1-5; a weak D match, TRBD1 (5 bases). The V and J ends lost 6 bases and 2 bases respectively, with 14 bases between them. Looked up from germline, CDR1 is MNHNY and CDR2 is SVGAGI (reference sequence). The CDR3 consists of 15 residues. The CDR3 loop is CASRGGADGNQPQHF. Written as DNA, the CDR3 is TGTGCCAGCAGGGGAGGGGCGGATGGCAATCAGCCCCAGCATTTT.

On this clonotype itself: A much larger clonotype is one base distant, so this may be a read error. The V and J genes are TRBV3-1 and TRBJ2-7, with a possible D match to TRBD1 (5 bases). The V and J ends lost 4 bases and 1 base respectively, with 14 bases between them. CDR3 length: 15 amino acids. The germline CDR1 and CDR2 sequences are LGHDT and YNNKEL (reference sequence). CDR3 bases: TGTGCCAGCAGCCGAGATGGGGCGTTATCCTACGAGCAGTACTTC. Its protein product is CASSRDGALSYEQYF.

This clonotype was found many times. The rearrangement uses TRBV9 and TRBJ2-3; the D is unclear. In germline, CDR1 is SGDLS, CDR2 YYNGEE. The CDR3 has 12 amino acids. V was cut by 3 bases and J by 8 bases, with 10 bases left in between. The CDR3 is CASSGLEGTQYF. The CDR3 coding sequence is TGTGCCAGCAGCGGGTTGGAAGGTACGCAGTATTTT.

This clonotype was seen many times. Here the CDR3 DNA reads TGTGCCAGCAGAGACAGGGATGGGGCCAACGTCCTGACTTTC. It codes for CASRDRDGANVLTF. The gene calls are TRBV12-3 or TRBV12-4 and TRBJ2-6, with TRBD1 matching 7 bases. V trimming: 6 bases; J trimming: 3 bases; junction bases outside the gene matches: 2. This CDR3 contains 14 residues.

This clonotype has just a few counts. This chain connects TRBV6-5 to TRBJ1-2; D may be TRBD1 (6 bases). From germline, CDR1 is MNHEY and CDR2 SVGAGI. V was pared by 0 bases and J by 10 bases, with 12 bases between. The CDR3 length is 13 residues. The CDR3 region has the DNA TGTGCCAGCAGTTACTCGGCCAGGGGAACCTACACCTTC. This sequence encodes CASSYSARGTYTF.

The table lists this clonotype with a few counts. The junction departs from germline at one end; a sequencing error may be responsible. J is TRBJ1-5 and V is TRBV7-9; D not certain. In germline, CDR1 is SEHNR, CDR2 FQNEAQ (reference sequence). This CDR3 is 12 amino acids long. The CDR3 sequence is CASSLSDQSQHF. The DNA for the CDR3 is TGTGCCAGCAGCTTATCCGATCAGTCCCAGCATTTT. The entire variable domain, with the rest obtained from reference TRBV7-9 and TRBJ1-5, is as follows: DTGVSQNPRHKITKRGQNVTFRCDPISEHNRLYWYRQTLGQGPEFLTYFQNEAQLEKSRLLSDRFSAERPKGSFSTLEIQRTEQGDSAMYLCASSLSDQSQHFGDGTRLSIL.

The chain has TRBV27 and TRBJ2-3, with D maybe TRBD2 (7 bases). CDR3 size: 15 residues. V shed 6 bases and J shed 5 bases, with 18 bases lying between them. Germline V gene data show CDR1 as MNHEY and CDR2 as SMNVEV (reference sequence). The CDR3 loop is CASSTRRGAVDTQYF. The CDR3 DNA follows: TGTGCCAGCAGCACCCGACGGGGGGCCGTAGATACGCAGTATTTT.

This clonotype came up many times. The V and J genes are TRBV7-4 and TRBJ1-2; no clear D. With 5 bases removed from V and 0 bases from J, the gap between germline ends came to 13 bases. This CDR3 has 15 amino acids. Germline CDR1 and CDR2: SGHVT and SQSDAQ. The CDR3 DNA sequence: TGTGCCAGCAGCGGATACCTATCCTCTAACTATGGCTACACCTTC. This encodes CASSGYLSSNYGYTF. The variable domain in full, completed from reference TRBV7-4 and TRBJ1-2, reads GAGVSQSPRYKVAKRGRDVALRCDSISGHVTLYWYRQTLGQGSEVLTYSQSDAQRDKSGRPSGRFSAERPERSVSTLKIQRTEQGDSAVYLCASSGYLSSNYGYTFGSGTRLTVV.

This clonotype was observed a handful of times. V gene TRBV9 combines with J gene TRBJ1-6, with D possibly matching TRBD1 (6 bases). Trimming cost V 4 bases and J 4 bases, with 15 bases left between them. The CDR3 has 16 residues. Per germline, CDR1 SGDLS and CDR2 YYNGEE. The CDR3, as DNA: TGTGCCAGCAGCTTAGGGGGACACGAGTATAATTCACCCCTCCACTTT. Translation gives CASSLGGHEYNSPLHF.

This sequence joins TRBV20-1 and TRBJ2-1, with D uncertain. With 0 bases removed from V and 6 bases from J, the gap between germline ends came to 6 bases. Germline V gene sequence: CDR1 DFQATT, CDR2 SNEGSKA (reference sequence). This CDR3 region has 12 residues. The CDR3 DNA reads as TGCAGTGCTAGAGATAGCAGCAATGAGCAGTTCTTC. Translation: CSARDSSNEQFF.

This clonotype was detected a few times. The junction and the germline gene differ at one end; a read error may be behind it. J is TRBJ2-1 and V is TRBV29-1; 8 nucleotides match TRBD2. This CDR3 has 16 residues. Germline values: CDR1 SQVTM, CDR2 ANQGSEA. CDR3 in amino acids: CGVRRGSGSGVNEQFF. The DNA for the CDR3 is TGCGGCGTTAGGCGGGGAAGCGGGAGCGGTGTCAATGAGCAGTTCTTC.

This clonotype was observed many times. The chain carries TRBV7-9 and TRBJ2-7; 13 bases match TRBD2. With 5 bases clipped from V and 5 bases from J, the junction kept 3 bases outside the gene matches. Per the germline V gene, CDR1 is SEHNR and CDR2 is FQNEAQ (reference sequence). The CDR3 has 14 amino acids. The CDR3 spells CASSRTSGSDEQYF. In DNA, the CDR3 is TGTGCCAGCAGCCGGACTAGCGGGAGTGACGAGCAGTACTTC.

This clonotype came up many times. The rearrangement links TRBV6-5 to TRBJ1-2, with 8 bases lining up with TRBD1. The J segment lost 7 bases and the V segment lost 5 bases, leaving 9 bases of the junction unmatched. In germline, CDR1 is MNHEY, CDR2 SVGAGI. The CDR3 sequence is 14 residues long. As DNA, the CDR3 is TGTGCCAGCAGTAGACAGGGGATGGGCGCTGGCTACACCTTC. It specifies CASSRQGMGAGYTF.

This clonotype was recorded many times. The chain couples TRBV7-2 to TRBJ2-7, with D hard to call. The CDR3 covers 13 residues. The ends were cut back, 6 bases at V and 0 bases at J, with 9 bases in the middle. CDR1 is SGHTA and CDR2 is FQGNSA in the germline V gene. DNA for the CDR3: TGTGCCAGCAGGAAGCTAGACTCCTACGAGCAGTACTTC. Translating gives CASRKLDSYEQYF.

This rearrangement joins TRBV18 to TRBJ2-1; 10 nucleotides align to TRBD2. The tail of the sequence fits TRBJ2-7 better, so the J call may be wrong. The CDR3 has 18 amino acids. Germline CDR1 is KGHSH and CDR2 is LQKENI. The CDR3 nucleotides are TGTGCCAGCTCACCGCGACCTACTAGCGGGGTCTTTCCCAATGAGCAGTACTTC. This codes for CASSPRPTSGVFPNEQYF.

This clonotype was recorded many times. The chain joins TRBV4-1 to TRBJ2-5; TRBD2 matches 7 bases. The length of the CDR3 is 13 residues. J gave up 4 bases and V 3 bases, and 2 bases lay outside the gene matches. The germline gives CDR1 MGHRA, CDR2 YSYEKL. The CDR3 coding sequence is TGCGCCAGCAGCCAGGGAGGGCCAGAGACCCAGTACTTC. This gives the protein CASSQGGPETQYF.

The table lists this clonotype with a few counts. The chain combines TRBV12-3 or TRBV12-4 with TRBJ2-1; weak D call: TRBD2 (6 bases). The CDR3 totals 15 residues. V was clipped by 3 bases and J by 6 bases, with 15 bases between them. Here the CDR3 DNA reads TGTGCCAGCAGTTTGGAAGGGTCCGGGGGCAATGAGCAGTTCTTC. Translating gives CASSLEGSGGNEQFF.

There are many counts of this clonotype. One junction end disagrees with the germline gene, perhaps due to a read error. The chain uses TRBV5-1 and TRBJ2-3, with 7 bases identical to TRBD2. The CDR3 consists of 14 residues. CDR1 and CDR2 (germline): SGHRS, YFSETQ. The CDR3: CASSSGSSTDTQYF. Here the CDR3 DNA reads TGTGCCAGCTCTAGCGGATCTAGCACAGATACGCAGTATTTT.

The chain carries TRBV7-9 and TRBJ2-3; 7 nucleotides align to TRBD1. Germline values: CDR1 SEHNR, CDR2 FQNEAQ (reference sequence). This CDR3 is 15 amino acids long. The trim removed 4 bases at V and 2 bases at J, leaving 6 bases unmatched. The chain's CDR3 is CASSSFGQVTDTQYF. CDR3 DNA: TGTGCCAGCAGCTCCTTTGGACAGGTCACAGATACGCAGTATTTT.

This clonotype appeared once. The junction and the germline gene differ at one end; a read error may be behind it. The chain uses TRBV27 and TRBJ1-2, with a tentative D call TRBD1 (5 bases). The CDR3 is 17 residues long. Germline CDR1 and CDR2: MNHEY and SMNVEV (reference sequence). The CDR3 DNA is TGTGCCAGCAGTTTGAGGGCCGAGGTCATGGGGGGATATGACTACACCTTC. This sequence encodes CASSLRAEVMGGYDYTF.

This clonotype was seen many times. This chain uses TRBV5-5 with TRBJ2-4; the D gene is possibly TRBD1 (5 bases). CDR1 and CDR2 (germline): SGHKS, YYEKEE (reference sequence). The CDR3 spans 15 residues. Trimming removed 0 bases at V and 8 bases at J, with 15 bases between. The CDR3 sequence: CASSLEGQGPDIQYF. The CDR3, as DNA: TGTGCCAGCAGCTTGGAGGGCCAGGGCCCGGACATTCAGTACTTC. Using reference TRBV5-5 and TRBJ2-4 for the parts outside the CDR3, the full variable domain is DAGVTQSPTHLIKTRGQQVTLRCSPISGHKSVSWYQQVLGQGPQFIFQYYEKEERGRGNFPDRFSARQFPNYSSELNVNALLLGDSALYLCASSLEGQGPDIQYFGAGTRLSVL.

This clonotype has more than one count but fewer than ten. V usage is TRBV15 and J usage is TRBJ2-7; TRBD1 agrees at 7 bases. J was trimmed by 4 bases and V by 1 base; bases with no gene match: 10. The CDR3 extends over 16 amino acids. Germline V gene data show CDR1 as LNHNV and CDR2 as YYDKDF (reference sequence). CDR3 region: CATSRAGTEAIYEQYF. In DNA form, the CDR3 reads TGTGCCACCAGCAGAGCCGGGACAGAGGCCATTTACGAGCAGTACTTC. Drawing the rest from reference TRBV15 and TRBJ2-7, the complete variable domain is DAMVIQNPRYQVTQFGKPVTLSCSQTLNHNVMYWYQQKSSQAPKLLFHYYDKDFNNEADTPDNFQSRRPNTSFCFLDIRSPGLGDTAMYLCATSRAGTEAIYEQYFGPGTRLTVT.

J is TRBJ2-5 and V is TRBV6-1; TRBD2 matches at 7 bases. Germline trimming cut 1 base from V and 1 base from J; bases unmatched to any gene: 6. The length of the CDR3 is 16 residues. Germline values: CDR1 MNHNS, CDR2 SASEGT. CDR3 coding DNA: TGTGCCAGCAGTGAAGGGATGGGGGGGGGCCAAGAGACCCAGTACTTC. Its translation: CASSEGMGGGQETQYF.

This clonotype was counted only a few times. The gene calls are TRBV25-1 and TRBJ2-1, with a possible D match to TRBD1 (5 bases). The germline CDR1 and CDR2 sequences are MGHDK and SYGVNS. Trimming removed 8 bases at V and 7 bases at J, with 12 bases between. CDR3 length equals 12 residues. The CDR3 DNA reads as TGTGCCAGCGGACATCTTTGGAATGAGCAGTTCTTC. Translation gives CASGHLWNEQFF.

Only a few counts were recorded for this clonotype. The V gene is TRBV7-2, the J gene TRBJ1-5; D is possibly TRBD1 (6 bases). This CDR3 is 15 amino acids long. Trimming left V 6 bases short and J 1 base short, with 13 bases between. Per the germline V gene, CDR1 is SGHTA and CDR2 is FQGNSA. Here the CDR3 DNA reads TGTGCCAGCAGTGAAACAGGGCAGAGCAATCAGCCCCAGCATTTT. Its protein is CASSETGQSNQPQHF.

Of note for this clonotype: It may be a read error: a sequence one base away is much more abundant. The rearrangement links TRBV5-1 to TRBJ1-2; TRBD1 matches at 11 bases. This CDR3 comprises 14 residues. V was clipped by 8 bases and J by 7 bases; unmatched bases: 10. In germline, CDR1 is SGHRS, CDR2 YFSETQ. This CDR3 reads CARSPDRGQGGYTF. CDR3 DNA sequence: TGCGCCAGAAGCCCGGACAGGGGGCAAGGTGGCTACACCTTC.

Written as DNA, the CDR3 is TGCGCCAGCAGACGCTCCCTAAACGGGGGAATAGATACGCAGTATTTT. Its protein product is CASRRSLNGGIDTQYF. The chain is built from TRBV5-1 and TRBJ2-3; a weak D match, TRBD2 (6 bases). CDR3 size: 16 residues. With 5 bases removed from V and 5 bases from J, the gap between germline ends came to 21 bases. Germline CDR1 is SGHRS and CDR2 is YFSETQ.

In its sample, this clonotype was seen many times. The chain couples TRBV27 to TRBJ2-7; D possibly corresponds to TRBD2 (6 bases). Germline lookup yields CDR1 MNHEY and CDR2 SMNVEV (reference sequence). The CDR3 length is 14 residues. Trimming shortened V by 5 bases and J by 1 base, and 12 bases separated the two germline ends. CDR3 DNA: TGTGCCAGCAGTAGGCGGGGAAGGTCCTACGAGCAGTACTTC. Translated, it gives CASSRRGRSYEQYF.

This clonotype was observed at least ten times. The genes are TRBV6-5 and TRBJ2-7; D perhaps matches TRBD2 (6 bases). There are 14 residues in the CDR3. Trimming took 6 bases from V and 1 from J, leaving 13 bases between them. CDR1 and CDR2 (germline): MNHEY, SVGAGI. CDR3 loop: CASRLRDPSYEQYF. The CDR3 bases are TGTGCCAGCAGACTGCGGGACCCTTCCTACGAGCAGTACTTC.